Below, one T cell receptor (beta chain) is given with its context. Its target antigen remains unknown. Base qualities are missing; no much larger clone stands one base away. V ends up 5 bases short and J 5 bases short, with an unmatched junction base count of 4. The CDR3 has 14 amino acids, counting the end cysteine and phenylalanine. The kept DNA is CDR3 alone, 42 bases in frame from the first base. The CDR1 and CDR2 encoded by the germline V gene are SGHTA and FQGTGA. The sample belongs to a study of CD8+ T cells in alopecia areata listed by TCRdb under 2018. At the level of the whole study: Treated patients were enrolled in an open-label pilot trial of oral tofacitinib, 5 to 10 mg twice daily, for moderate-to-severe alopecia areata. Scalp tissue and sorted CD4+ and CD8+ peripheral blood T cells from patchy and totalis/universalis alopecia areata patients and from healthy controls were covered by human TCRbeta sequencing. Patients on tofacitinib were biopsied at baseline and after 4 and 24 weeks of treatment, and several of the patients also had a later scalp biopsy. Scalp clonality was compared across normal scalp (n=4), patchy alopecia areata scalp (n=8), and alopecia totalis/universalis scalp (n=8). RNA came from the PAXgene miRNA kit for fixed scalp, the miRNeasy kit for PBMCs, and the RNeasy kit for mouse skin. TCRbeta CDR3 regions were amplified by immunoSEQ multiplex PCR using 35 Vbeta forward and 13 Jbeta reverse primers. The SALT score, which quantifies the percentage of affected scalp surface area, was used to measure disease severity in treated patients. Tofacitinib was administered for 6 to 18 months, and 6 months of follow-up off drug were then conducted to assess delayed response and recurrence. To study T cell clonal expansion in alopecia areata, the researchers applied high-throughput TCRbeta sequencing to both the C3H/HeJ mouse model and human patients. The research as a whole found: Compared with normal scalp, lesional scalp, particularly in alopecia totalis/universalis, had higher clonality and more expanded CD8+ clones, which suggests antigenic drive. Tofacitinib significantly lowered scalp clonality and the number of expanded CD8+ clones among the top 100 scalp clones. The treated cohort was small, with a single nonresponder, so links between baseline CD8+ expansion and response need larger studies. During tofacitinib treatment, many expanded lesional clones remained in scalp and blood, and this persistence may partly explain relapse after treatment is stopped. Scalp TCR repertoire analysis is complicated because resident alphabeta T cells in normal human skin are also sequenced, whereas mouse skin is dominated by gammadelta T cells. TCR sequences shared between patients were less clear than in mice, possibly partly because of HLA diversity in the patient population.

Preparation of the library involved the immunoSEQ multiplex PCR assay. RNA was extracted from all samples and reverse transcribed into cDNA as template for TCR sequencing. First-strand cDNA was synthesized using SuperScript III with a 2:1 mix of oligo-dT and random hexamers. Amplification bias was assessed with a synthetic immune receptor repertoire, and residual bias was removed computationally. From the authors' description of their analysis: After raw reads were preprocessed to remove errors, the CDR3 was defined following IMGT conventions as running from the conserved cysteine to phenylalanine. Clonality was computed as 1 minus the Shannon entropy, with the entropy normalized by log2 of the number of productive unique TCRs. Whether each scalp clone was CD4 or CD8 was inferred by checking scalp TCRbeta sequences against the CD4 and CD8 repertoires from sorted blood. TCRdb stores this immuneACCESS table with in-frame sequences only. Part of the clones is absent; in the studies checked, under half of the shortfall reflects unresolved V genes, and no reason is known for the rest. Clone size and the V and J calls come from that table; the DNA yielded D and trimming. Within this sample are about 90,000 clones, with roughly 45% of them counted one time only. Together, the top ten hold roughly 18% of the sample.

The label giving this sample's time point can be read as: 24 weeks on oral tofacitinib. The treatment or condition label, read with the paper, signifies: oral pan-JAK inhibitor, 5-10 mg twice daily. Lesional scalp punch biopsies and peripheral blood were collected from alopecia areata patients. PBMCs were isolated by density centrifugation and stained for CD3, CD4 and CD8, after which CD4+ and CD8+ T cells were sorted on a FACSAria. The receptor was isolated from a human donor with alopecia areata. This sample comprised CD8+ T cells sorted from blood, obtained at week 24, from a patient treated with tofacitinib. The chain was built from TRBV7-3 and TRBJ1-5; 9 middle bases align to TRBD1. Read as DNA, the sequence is TGTGCCAGCAGCGACGGGACAGGGCATCAGCCCCAGCATTTT. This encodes CASSDGTGHQPQHF.